Each of the 15 T cell receptor beta chains below was sequenced from the same sample in a study of identical twins. Via MiXCR, TCRdb re-called the 5' RACE reads, giving one row per CDR3 protein. The table records about 190,000 distinct CDR3 sequences, about a sixth of them present only once. The same sample was also used in a study of T cells expressing NK-cell markers.

What was sequenced was CD8+ T cells sorted from blood. Receptors originate from a young woman in good health.

This clonotype was found many times. The chain combines TRBV15 with TRBJ2-7; perhaps TRBD2 as D (5 bases). Trimming cost V 5 bases and J 6 bases, with 11 bases left between them. Germline V gives CDR1 LNHNV, CDR2 YYDKDF (reference sequence). The CDR3 extends over 12 amino acids. CDR3 nucleotide sequence: TGTGCCACCAGCCCTCCTCGGGGCGAGCAGTACTTC. This codes for CATSPPRGEQYF.

The chain is built from TRBV5-1 and TRBJ2-7, with TRBD1 matching over 9 bases. From germline, CDR1 is SGHRS and CDR2 YFSETQ. The J segment lost 5 bases and the V segment lost 8 bases, leaving 8 bases of the junction unmatched. The CDR3 is 13 amino acids. CDR3 nucleotide sequence: TGCGCCAGTTCGACAGGGGGGGACCACGAGCAGTACTTC. Translating it yields CASSTGGDHEQYF.

The V call is TRBV27, the J call TRBJ2-7, with a weak D call TRBD1 (6 bases). Between the trimmed V and J ends, which lost 6 bases and 2 bases, there was a span of 14 bases. Germline V gene lookup returns CDR1 MNHEY and CDR2 SMNVEV (reference sequence). This CDR3 region has 14 residues. The chain's CDR3 is CASSRSGQTYEQYF. In DNA form, the CDR3 reads TGTGCCAGCAGCCGCTCTGGACAGACCTACGAGCAGTACTTC.

The chain links TRBV5-1 to TRBJ1-2; D possibly corresponds to TRBD1 (6 bases). Germline V gives CDR1 SGHRS, CDR2 YFSETQ. The V gene lost 2 bases and the J gene lost 4 bases, with 21 bases spanning the gap. This CDR3 region has 17 residues. The CDR3 here is CASSFTGPSGHTYGYTF. Written as DNA, the CDR3 is TGCGCCAGCAGCTTTACAGGGCCTTCAGGACATACCTATGGCTACACCTTC.

Only a few counts were recorded for this clonotype. The V call is TRBV5-1, the J call TRBJ2-7, with D uncertain. Trimming stripped 0 bases from V and 7 bases from J, with 8 bases between. CDR3 length: 12 amino acids. Germline V gene data show CDR1 as SGHRS and CDR2 as YFSETQ. CDR3 loop: CASSLANREQYF. The DNA for the CDR3 is TGCGCCAGCAGCTTGGCCAATCGGGAGCAGTACTTC.

In DNA, the CDR3 is TGTGCCACCAGTGATCCTAACGGGGGGGCCGCAGATACGCAGTATTTT. Translated, it gives CATSDPNGGAADTQYF. The V and J genes are TRBV24-1 and TRBJ2-3, with 8 bases identical to TRBD2. Trimming cost V 3 bases and J 4 bases; bases outside gene matches: 8. Germline CDR1 and CDR2: KGHDR and SFDVKD. The CDR3 contains 16 residues.

J is TRBJ1-2 and V is TRBV15; 8 bases are a match to TRBD1. The length of the CDR3 is 14 residues. J lost 4 bases, V lost 4 bases, and 5 bases had no gene match. Germline loops: CDR1 LNHNV, CDR2 YYDKDF (reference sequence). DNA of the CDR3: TGTGCCACCAGCACCGGACAGGGAAGCTATGGCTACACCTTC. Protein sequence: CATSTGQGSYGYTF.

The CDR3 DNA is TGTGCCAGCAGTTTTCTATTGGGGGGAGGCTACACCTTC. This codes for CASSFLLGGGYTF. The rearrangement links TRBV12-3 or TRBV12-4 to TRBJ1-2; perhaps TRBD1 as D (5 bases). The CDR3 runs to 13 residues. V was trimmed by 3 bases and J by 8 bases, leaving 13 bases between them.

The genes are TRBV5-8 and TRBJ2-1; 8 positions match TRBD1. Germline lookup yields CDR1 SGHTS and CDR2 YDEGEE. The CDR3 totals 14 residues. The junction had 3 bases not matched to a gene; V was cut back by 3 bases and J by 4 bases. In nucleotides, the CDR3 is TGTGCCAGCAGCTCGGGACAGGTGTACAATGAGCAGTTCTTC. Its translation is CASSSGQVYNEQFF.

The V call is TRBV20-1, the J call TRBJ2-7; TRBD2 matches at 9 bases. This CDR3 contains 15 residues. The germline gives CDR1 DFQATT, CDR2 SNEGSKA (reference sequence). With V trimmed by 5 bases and J by 2 bases, 10 bases remained unmatched. Written as DNA, the CDR3 is TGCAGTGCTTCGCAGGAGACTAGCGGTGCCTACGAGCAGTACTTC. It yields the protein CSASQETSGAYEQYF.

This clonotype was detected a few times. The chain recombines TRBV20-1 with TRBJ1-4; D unclear. V was clipped by 6 bases and J by 0 bases, with 11 bases between them. CDR1 and CDR2 (germline): DFQATT, SNEGSKA (reference sequence). This CDR3 has 14 residues. The CDR3: CSAPAVATNEKLFF. For the CDR3, the DNA is TGCAGTGCCCCGGCGGTCGCAACTAATGAAAAACTGTTTTTT.

This clonotype was counted only a few times. The chain has TRBV5-1 and TRBJ2-7; D possibly corresponds to TRBD2 (6 bases). The CDR3 consists of 14 residues. CDR1 SGHRS and CDR2 YFSETQ come from the germline V gene. V was shortened by 4 bases and J by 3 bases, with 14 bases between the two germline ends. CDR3 bases: TGCGCCAGCAGCGCCTCTCGGGGAGGCTACGAGCAGTACTTC. This encodes CASSASRGGYEQYF.

This clonotype was seen a handful of times. The CDR3 sequence: CASEGLSTGELFF. For the CDR3, the DNA is TGTGCCAGCGAGGGACTCTCAACCGGGGAGCTGTTTTTT. This chain uses TRBV12-3 or TRBV12-4 with TRBJ2-2, with D maybe TRBD2 (6 bases). The V and J ends lost 8 bases and 5 bases respectively, with 12 bases between them. CDR3 size: 13 residues.

This rearrangement joins TRBV7-8 to TRBJ1-1, with TRBD1 identical over 7 bases. V was pared by 6 bases and J by 2 bases, with 6 bases of the junction left unmatched. Germline CDR1 reads SGHVS; CDR2 reads FQNEAQ. This CDR3 has 14 amino acids. The DNA of the CDR3 is TGTGCCAGCAGATGGGACAGACTAAACACTGAAGCTTTCTTT. Translation gives CASRWDRLNTEAFF.

In this sample, this clonotype turned up a few times. The rearrangement links TRBV6-5 to TRBJ2-5; weak D call: TRBD2 (6 bases). Germline loops: CDR1 MNHEY, CDR2 SVGAGI. The CDR3 is 14 residues long. The V and J ends lost 2 bases and 0 bases respectively, with 7 bases between them. CDR3: CASSYGRYQETQYF. In DNA form, the CDR3 reads TGTGCCAGCAGTTACGGGAGGTACCAAGAGACCCAGTACTTC.